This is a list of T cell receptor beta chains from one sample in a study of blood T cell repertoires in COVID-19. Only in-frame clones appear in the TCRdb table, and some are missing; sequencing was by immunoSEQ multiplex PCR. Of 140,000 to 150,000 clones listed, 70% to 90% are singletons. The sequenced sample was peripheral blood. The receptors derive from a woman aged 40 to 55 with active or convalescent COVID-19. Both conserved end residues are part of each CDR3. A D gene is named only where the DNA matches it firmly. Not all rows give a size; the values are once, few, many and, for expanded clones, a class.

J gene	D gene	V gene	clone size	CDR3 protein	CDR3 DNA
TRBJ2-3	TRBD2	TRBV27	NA	CASSFSPTSGPEGDTQYF	TGTGCCAGCAGTTTTTCCCCCACTAGCGGGCCTGAGGGAGATACGCAGTATTTT
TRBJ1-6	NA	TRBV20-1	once	CSGVVYSALHF	TGCAGTGGAGTAGTCTACTCGGCCCTCCACTTT
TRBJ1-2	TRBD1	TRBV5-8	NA	CASTRGTGWDYGYTF	TGTGCCAGCACCCGGGGGACAGGGTGGGACTATGGCTACACCTTC
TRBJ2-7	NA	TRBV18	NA	CASSPRHGGGQIAGQYF	TGTGCCAGCTCACCACGACACGGTGGGGGCCAAATAGCAGGGCAGTACTTC
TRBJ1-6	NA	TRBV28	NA	CASTSVLGQPNSPLHF	TGTGCCAGCACCAGCGTCCTAGGACAGCCTAATTCACCCCTCCACTTT
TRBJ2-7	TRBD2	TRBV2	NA	CASSLAGSSYEQYF	TGTGCCAGCAGCTTAGCGGGGAGCTCCTACGAGCAGTACTTC
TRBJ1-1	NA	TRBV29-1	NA	CSVLGGWDTEAFF	TGCAGCGTTTTGGGGGGTTGGGACACTGAAGCTTTCTTT
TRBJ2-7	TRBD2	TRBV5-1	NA	CASRRTRTSGAYEQYF	TGCGCCAGCAGGAGAACCCGGACTAGCGGGGCCTACGAGCAGTACTTC
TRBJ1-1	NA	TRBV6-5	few	CASSYVQGGPNTEAFF	TGTGCCAGCAGTTACGTCCAAGGGGGTCCGAACACTGAAGCTTTCTTT
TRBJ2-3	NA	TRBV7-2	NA	CASSLGSSRGADTQYF	TGTGCCAGCAGCTTAGGGTCGTCGCGGGGTGCAGATACGCAGTATTTT
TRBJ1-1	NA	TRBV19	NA	CASIQNGGAGNTEAFF	TGTGCCAGTATCCAAAACGGAGGGGCTGGGAACACTGAAGCTTTCTTT
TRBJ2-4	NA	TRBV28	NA	CASSSVGLAKNIQYF	TGTGCCAGCAGTTCTGTGGGCCTAGCCAAAAACATTCAGTACTTC
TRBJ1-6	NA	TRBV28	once	CASSLNSMGATYVF	TGTGCCAGCAGTTTAAATTCGATGGGGGCGACGTACGTCTTT
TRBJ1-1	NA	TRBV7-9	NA	CASSLVLGQNTEAFF	TGTGCCAGCAGCTTAGTATTGGGCCAGAACACTGAAGCTTTCTTT
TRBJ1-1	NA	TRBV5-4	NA	CASSLGRGDTEAFF	TGTGCCAGCAGCTTGGGACGGGGGGACACTGAAGCTTTCTTT
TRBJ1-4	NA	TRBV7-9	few	CASSLGSTGTNEKLFF	TGTGCCAGCAGCTTAGGTAGCACAGGGACTAATGAAAAACTGTTTTTT
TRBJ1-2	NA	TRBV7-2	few	CASSLQGNYGYTF	TGTGCCAGCAGCTTACAGGGTAACTATGGCTACACCTTC
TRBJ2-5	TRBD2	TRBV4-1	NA	CASSQQLAGETQYF	TGCGCCAGCAGCCAACAGCTAGCGGGAGAGACCCAGTACTTC
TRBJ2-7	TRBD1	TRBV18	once	CASSQTTGDYEQYF	TGTGCCAGCTCACAAACCACAGGGGACTACGAGCAGTACTTC
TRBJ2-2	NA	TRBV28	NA	CASTPGQVVPGELFF	TGTGCCAGCACTCCGGGACAAGTCGTCCCCGGGGAGCTGTTTTTT
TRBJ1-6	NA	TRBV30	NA	CAWDGTGSPLHF	TGTGCCTGGGACGGAACAGGGTCACCCCTCCACTTT
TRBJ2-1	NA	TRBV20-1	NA	CSADTYNEQFF	TGCAGTGCCGACACGTACAATGAGCAGTTCTTC
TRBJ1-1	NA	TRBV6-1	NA	CASSVGRALGNTEAFF	TGTGCCAGCAGTGTGGGCAGGGCCTTAGGGAACACTGAAGCTTTCTTT
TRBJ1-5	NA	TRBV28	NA	CASEPGYQPQHF	TGTGCCAGCGAACCAGGGTACCAGCCCCAGCATTTT
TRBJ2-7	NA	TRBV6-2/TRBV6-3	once	CASSLRERREQYF	TGTGCCAGCAGTTTACGGGAGCGGCGAGAGCAGTACTTC
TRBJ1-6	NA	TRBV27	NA	CASSLSSGVSPLHF	TGTGCCAGCAGTTTATCTTCGGGTGTGTCACCCCTCCACTTT
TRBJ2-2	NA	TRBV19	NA	CASTTGGELFF	TGTGCCAGTACCACCGGCGGGGAGCTGTTTTTT
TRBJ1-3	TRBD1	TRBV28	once	CASSPDRAGEGNTIYF	TGTGCCAGCAGCCCGGACAGGGCCGGGGAAGGAAACACCATATATTTT